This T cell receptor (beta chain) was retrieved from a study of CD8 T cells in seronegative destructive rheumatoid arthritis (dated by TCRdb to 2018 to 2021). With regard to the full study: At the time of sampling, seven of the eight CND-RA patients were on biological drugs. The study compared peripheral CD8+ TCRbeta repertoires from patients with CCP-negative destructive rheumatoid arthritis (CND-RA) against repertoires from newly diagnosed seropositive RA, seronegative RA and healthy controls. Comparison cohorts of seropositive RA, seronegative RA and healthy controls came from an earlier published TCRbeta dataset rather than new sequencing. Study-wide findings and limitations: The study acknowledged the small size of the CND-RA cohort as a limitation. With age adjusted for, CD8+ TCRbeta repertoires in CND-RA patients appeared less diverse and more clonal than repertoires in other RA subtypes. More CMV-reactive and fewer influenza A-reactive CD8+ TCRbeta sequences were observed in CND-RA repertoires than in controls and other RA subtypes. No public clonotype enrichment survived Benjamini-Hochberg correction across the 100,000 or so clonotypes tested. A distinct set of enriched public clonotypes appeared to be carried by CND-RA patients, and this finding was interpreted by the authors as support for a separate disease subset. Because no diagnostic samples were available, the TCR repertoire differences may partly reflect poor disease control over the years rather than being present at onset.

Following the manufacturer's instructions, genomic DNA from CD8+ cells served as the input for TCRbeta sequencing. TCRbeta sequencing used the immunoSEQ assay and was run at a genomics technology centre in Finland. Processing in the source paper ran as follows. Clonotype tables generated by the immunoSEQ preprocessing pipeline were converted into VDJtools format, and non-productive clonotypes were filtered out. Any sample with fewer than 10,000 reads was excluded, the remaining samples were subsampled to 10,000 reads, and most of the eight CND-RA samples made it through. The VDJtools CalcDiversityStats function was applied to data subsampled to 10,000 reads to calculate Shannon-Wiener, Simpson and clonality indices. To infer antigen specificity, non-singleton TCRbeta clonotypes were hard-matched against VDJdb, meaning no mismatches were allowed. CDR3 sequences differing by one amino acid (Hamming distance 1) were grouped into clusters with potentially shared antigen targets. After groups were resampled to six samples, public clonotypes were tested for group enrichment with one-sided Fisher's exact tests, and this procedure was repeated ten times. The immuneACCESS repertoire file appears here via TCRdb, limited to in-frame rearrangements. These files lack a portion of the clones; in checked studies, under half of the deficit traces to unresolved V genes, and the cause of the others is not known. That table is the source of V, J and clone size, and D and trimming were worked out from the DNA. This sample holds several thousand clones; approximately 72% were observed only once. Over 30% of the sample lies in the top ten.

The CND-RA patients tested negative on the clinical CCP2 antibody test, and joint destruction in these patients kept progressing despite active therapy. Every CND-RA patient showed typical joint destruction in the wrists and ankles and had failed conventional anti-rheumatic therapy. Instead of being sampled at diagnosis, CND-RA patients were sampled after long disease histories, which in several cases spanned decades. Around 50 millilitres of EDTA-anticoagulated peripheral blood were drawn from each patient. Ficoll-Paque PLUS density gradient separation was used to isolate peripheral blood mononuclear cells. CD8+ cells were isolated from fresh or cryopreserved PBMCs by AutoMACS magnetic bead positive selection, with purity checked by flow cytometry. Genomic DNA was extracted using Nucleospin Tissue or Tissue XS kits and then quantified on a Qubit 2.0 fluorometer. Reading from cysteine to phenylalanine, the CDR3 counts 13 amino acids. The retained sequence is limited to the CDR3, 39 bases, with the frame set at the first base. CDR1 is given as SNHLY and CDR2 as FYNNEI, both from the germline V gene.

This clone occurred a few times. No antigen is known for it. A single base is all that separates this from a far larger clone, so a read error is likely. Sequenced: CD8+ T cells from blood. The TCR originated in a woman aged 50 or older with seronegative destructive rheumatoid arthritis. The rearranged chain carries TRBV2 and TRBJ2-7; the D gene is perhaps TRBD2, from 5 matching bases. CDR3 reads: CASIEGGSYEQYF. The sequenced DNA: TGTGCCAGCATTGAAGGAGGAAGCTACGAGCAGTACTTC.